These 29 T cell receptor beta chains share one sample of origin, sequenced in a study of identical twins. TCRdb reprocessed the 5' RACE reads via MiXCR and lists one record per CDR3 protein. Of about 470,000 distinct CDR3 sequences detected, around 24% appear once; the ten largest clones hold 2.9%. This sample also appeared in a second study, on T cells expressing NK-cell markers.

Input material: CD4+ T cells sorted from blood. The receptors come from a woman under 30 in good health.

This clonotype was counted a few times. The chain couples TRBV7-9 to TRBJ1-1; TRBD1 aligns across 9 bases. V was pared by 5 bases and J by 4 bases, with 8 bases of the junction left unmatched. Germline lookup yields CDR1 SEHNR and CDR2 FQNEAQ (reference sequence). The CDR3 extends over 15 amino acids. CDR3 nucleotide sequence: TGTGCCAGCAGCCAAAAACAGGGGGCCGGCACTGAAGCTTTCTTT. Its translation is CASSQKQGAGTEAFF.

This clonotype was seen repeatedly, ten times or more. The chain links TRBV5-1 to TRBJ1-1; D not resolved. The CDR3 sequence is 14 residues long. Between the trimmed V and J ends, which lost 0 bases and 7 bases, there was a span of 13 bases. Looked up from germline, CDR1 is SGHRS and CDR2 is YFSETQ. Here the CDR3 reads CASSLGQEQYEAFF. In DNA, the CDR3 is TGCGCCAGCAGCTTGGGCCAGGAGCAGTATGAAGCTTTCTTT.

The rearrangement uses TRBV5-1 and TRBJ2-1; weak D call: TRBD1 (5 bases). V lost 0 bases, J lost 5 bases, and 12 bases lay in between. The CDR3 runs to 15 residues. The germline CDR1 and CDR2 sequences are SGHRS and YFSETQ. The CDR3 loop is CASSLGAGKNNEQFF. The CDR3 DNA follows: TGCGCCAGCAGCTTGGGTGCAGGGAAAAACAATGAGCAGTTCTTC.

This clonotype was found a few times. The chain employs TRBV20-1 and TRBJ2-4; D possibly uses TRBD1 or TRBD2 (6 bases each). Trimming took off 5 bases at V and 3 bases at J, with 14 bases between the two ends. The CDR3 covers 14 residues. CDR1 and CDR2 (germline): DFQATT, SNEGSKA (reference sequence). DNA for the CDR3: TGCAGTGCTGAAGAGGGGGGAGGCAAAAACATTCAGTACTTC. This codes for CSAEEGGGKNIQYF.

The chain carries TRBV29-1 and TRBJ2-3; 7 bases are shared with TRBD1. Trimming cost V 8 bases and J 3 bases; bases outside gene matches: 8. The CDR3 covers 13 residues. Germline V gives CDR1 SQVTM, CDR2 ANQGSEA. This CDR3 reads CSYDRDSTDTQYF. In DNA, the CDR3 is TGCAGCTACGACAGGGATTCAACAGATACGCAGTATTTT.

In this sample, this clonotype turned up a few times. Written as DNA, the CDR3 is TGTGCCAGCAGCCCTGAGGGGTGGGCAGATACGCAGTATTTT. Its protein product is CASSPEGWADTQYF. J is TRBJ2-3 and V is TRBV6-1; TRBD1 or TRBD2 may be the D gene (5 bases each). Trimming pared 6 bases from V and 4 bases from J, leaving 14 bases between. From germline, CDR1 is MNHNS and CDR2 SASEGT. There are 14 residues in the CDR3.

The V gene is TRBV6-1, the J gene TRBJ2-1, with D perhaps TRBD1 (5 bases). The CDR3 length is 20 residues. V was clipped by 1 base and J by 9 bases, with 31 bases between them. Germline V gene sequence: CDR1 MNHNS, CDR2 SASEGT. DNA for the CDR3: TGTGCCAGCAGTGAAGATCGGTCAGGGTTAGGTTTCGCTTCCCTCCGTGAGCAGTTCTTC. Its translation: CASSEDRSGLGFASLREQFF.

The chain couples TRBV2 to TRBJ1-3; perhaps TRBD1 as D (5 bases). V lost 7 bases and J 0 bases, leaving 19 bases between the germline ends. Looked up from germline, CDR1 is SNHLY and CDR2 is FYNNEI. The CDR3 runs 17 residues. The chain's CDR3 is CASMGPGPHFSGNTIYF. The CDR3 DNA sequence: TGTGCCAGCATGGGGCCAGGGCCGCATTTCTCTGGAAACACCATATATTTT.

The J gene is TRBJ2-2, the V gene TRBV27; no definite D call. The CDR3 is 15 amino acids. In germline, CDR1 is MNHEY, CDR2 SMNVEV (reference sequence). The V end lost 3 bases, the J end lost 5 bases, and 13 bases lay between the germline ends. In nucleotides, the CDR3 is TGTGCCAGCAGTTTCGGACCCCTGGGTACCGGGGAGCTGTTTTTT. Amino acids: CASSFGPLGTGELFF.

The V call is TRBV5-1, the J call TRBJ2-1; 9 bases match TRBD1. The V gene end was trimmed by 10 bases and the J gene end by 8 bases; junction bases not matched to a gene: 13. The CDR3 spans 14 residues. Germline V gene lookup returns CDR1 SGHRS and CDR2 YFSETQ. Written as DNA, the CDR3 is TGCGCCGCAGCCTCGGGACAGGGTACAGATGAGCAGTTCTTC. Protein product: CAAASGQGTDEQFF.

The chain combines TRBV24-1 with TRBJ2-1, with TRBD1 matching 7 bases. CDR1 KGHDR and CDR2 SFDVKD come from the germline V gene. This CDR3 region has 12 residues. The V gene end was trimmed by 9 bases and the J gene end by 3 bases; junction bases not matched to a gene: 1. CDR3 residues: CATGDSYNEQFF. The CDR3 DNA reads TGTGCCACCGGGGACAGCTACAATGAGCAGTTCTTC.

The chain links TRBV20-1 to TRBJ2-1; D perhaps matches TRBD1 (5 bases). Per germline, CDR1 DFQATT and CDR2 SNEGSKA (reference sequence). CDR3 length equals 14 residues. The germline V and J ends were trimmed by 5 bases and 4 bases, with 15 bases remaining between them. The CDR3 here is CSADSLDGYNEQFF. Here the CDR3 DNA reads TGCAGTGCTGACAGCTTAGACGGATACAATGAGCAGTTCTTC.

This CDR3 is CASSQRGYYGYTF. In DNA form, the CDR3 reads TGTGCCAGCAGCCAAAGGGGGTACTATGGCTACACCTTC. The genes are TRBV3-1 and TRBJ1-2; possibly TRBD1 for D (6 bases). With 2 bases removed from V and 3 bases from J, the gap between germline ends came to 7 bases. Germline V CDR1 and CDR2: LGHDT, YNNKEL (reference sequence). The CDR3 contains 13 residues. Variable domain in full (rest from reference TRBV3-1 and TRBJ1-2): DTAVSQTPKYLVTQMGNDKSIKCEQNLGHDTMYWYKQDSKKFLKIMFSYNNKELIINETVPNRFSPKSPDKAHLNLHINSLELGDSAVYFCASSQRGYYGYTFGSGTRLTVV.

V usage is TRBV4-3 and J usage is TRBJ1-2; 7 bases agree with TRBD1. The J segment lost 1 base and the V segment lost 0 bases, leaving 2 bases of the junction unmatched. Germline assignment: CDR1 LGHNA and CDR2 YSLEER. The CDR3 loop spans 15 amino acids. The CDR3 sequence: CASSQDYRGNYGYTF. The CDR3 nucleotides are TGCGCCAGCAGCCAAGACTACAGGGGTAACTATGGCTACACCTTC.

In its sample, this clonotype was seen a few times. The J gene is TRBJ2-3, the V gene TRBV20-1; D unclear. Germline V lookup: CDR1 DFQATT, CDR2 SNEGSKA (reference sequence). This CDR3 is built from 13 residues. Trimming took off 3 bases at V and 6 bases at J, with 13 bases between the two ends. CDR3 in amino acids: CSASMVGSDTQYF. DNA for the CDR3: TGCAGTGCTAGTATGGTAGGGTCCGATACGCAGTATTTT.

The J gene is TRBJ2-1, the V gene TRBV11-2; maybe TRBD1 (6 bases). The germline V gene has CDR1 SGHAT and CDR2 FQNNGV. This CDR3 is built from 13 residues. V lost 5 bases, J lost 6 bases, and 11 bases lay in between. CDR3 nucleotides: TGTGCCAGCAGCCTTCCAGGGGCCAATGAGCAGTTCTTC. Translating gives CASSLPGANEQFF.

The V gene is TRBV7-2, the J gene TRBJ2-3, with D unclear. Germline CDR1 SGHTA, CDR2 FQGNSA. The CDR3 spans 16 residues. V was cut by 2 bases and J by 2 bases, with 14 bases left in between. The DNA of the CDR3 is TGTGCCAGCAGCTTATTTAGGCGCGGTTCCACAGATACGCAGTATTTT. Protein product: CASSLFRRGSTDTQYF. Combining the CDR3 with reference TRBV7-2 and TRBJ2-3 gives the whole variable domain GAGVSQSPSNKVTEKGKDVELRCDPISGHTALYWYRQSLGQGLEFLIYFQGNSAPDKSGLPSDRFSAERTGGSVSTLTIQRTQQEDSAVYLCASSLFRRGSTDTQYFGPGTRLTVL.

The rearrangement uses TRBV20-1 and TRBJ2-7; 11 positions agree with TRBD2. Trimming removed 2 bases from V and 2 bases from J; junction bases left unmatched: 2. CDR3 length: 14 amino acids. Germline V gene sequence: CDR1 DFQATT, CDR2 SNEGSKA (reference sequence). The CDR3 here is CSARKTSGTYEQYF. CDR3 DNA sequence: TGCAGTGCTAGAAAGACTAGCGGGACCTACGAGCAGTACTTC.

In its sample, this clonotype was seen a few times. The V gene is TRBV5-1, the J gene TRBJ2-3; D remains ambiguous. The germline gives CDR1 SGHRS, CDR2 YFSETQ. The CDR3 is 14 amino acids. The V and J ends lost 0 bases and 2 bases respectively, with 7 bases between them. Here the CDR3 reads CASSLVTYTDTQYF. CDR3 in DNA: TGCGCCAGCAGCTTGGTGACTTACACAGATACGCAGTATTTT.

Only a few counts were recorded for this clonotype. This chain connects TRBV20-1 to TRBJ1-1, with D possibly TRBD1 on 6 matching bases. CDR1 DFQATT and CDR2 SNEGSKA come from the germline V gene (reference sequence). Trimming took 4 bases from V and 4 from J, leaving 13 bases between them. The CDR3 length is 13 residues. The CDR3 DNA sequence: TGCAGTGCTATCGGGGGCCGGGGCACTGAAGCTTTCTTT. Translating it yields CSAIGGRGTEAFF.

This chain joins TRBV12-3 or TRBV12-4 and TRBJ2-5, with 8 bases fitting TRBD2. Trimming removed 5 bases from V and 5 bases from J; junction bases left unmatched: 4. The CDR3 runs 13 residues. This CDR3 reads CASSPSGQETQYF. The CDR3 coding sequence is TGTGCCAGCAGTCCTAGCGGGCAGGAGACCCAGTACTTC.

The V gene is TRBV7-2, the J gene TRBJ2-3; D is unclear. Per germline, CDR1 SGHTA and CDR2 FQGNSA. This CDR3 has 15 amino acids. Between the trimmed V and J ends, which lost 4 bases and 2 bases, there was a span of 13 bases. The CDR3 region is CASSWIGSYTDTQYF. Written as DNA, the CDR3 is TGTGCCAGCAGCTGGATCGGGTCGTACACAGATACGCAGTATTTT.

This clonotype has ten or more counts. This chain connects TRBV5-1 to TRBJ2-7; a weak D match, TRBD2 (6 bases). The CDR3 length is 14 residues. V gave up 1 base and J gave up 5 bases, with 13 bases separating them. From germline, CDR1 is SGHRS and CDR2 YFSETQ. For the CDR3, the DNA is TGCGCCAGCAGCTTGACGGGGCGGGAAAACGAGCAGTACTTC. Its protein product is CASSLTGRENEQYF.

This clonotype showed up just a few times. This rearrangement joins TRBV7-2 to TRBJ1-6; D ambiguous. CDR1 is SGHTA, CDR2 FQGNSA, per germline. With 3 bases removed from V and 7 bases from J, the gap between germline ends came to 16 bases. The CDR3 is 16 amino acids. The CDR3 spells CASSFQRAVINSPLHF. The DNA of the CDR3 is TGTGCCAGCAGCTTCCAGCGGGCGGTCATAAATTCACCCCTCCACTTT.

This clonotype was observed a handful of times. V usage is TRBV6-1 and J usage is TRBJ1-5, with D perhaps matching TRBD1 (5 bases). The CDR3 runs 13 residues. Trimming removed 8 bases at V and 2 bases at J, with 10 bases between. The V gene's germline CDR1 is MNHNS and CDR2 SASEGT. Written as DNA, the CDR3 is TGTGCCAGCCAGACAGTACGCAATCAGCCCCAGCATTTT. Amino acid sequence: CASQTVRNQPQHF.

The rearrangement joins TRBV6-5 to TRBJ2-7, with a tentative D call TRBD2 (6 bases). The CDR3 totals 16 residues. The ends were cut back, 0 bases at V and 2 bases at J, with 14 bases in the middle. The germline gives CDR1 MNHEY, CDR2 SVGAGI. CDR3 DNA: TGTGCCAGCAGTTACTCTCGGGGGAGCCCCGCCTACGAGCAGTACTTC. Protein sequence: CASSYSRGSPAYEQYF.

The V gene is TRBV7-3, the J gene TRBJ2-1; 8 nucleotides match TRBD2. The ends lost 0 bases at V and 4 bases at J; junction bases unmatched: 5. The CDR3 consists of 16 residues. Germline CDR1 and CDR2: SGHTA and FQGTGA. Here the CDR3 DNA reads TGTGCCAGCAGCTTAACGCCAGCGGGGGCTTACAATGAGCAGTTCTTC. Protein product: CASSLTPAGAYNEQFF.

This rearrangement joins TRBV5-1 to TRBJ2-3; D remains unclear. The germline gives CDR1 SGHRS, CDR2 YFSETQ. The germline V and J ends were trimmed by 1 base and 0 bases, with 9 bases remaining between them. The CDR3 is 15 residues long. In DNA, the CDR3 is TGCGCCAGCAGCTTGCAGCCTCAGAGCACAGATACGCAGTATTTT. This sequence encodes CASSLQPQSTDTQYF. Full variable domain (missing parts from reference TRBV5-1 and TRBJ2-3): KAGVTQTPRYLIKTRGQQVTLSCSPISGHRSVSWYQQTPGQGLQFLFEYFSETQRNKGNFPGRFSGRQFSNSRSEMNVSTLELGDSALYLCASSLQPQSTDTQYFGPGTRLTVL.

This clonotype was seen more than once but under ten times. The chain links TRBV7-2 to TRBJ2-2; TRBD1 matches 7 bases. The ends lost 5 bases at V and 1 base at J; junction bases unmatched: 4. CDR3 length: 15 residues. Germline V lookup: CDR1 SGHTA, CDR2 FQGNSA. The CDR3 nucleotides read TGTGCCAGCAGCATGCGGACAGGGAACACCGGGGAGCTGTTTTTT. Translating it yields CASSMRTGNTGELFF.